This T cell receptor beta chain was obtained from a study of blood T cells in healthy people across ages (dated by TCRdb to between 2015 and 2017). Study-level background: In model experiments, roughly one uniquely barcoded TCR beta cDNA molecule per two T cells was captured by template switching. The study analyzed two additional independent replicas of 1 million unique cDNA reads from the same blood draw for two donors, one aged 18 to 29 and one aged 80 or older. To avoid experimental bias, donors of different ages were spread randomly across the sequencing lanes. Age-related changes in TCR beta repertoire diversity were measured in the study by deep sequencing normalized with unique cDNA molecular identifiers. The donors were divided into four age groups: young (average approximately 15 years), middle-aged (about 40), aged (approximately 64) and long-lived (about 84).

On this clonotype itself: Its antigen target is currently unknown. No base qualities exist here, and no much larger clone lies one base off it.

Library method: 5' RACE. These reads were obtained on an Illumina HiSeq 2500. A second about 7 to 12 cycle PCR used a sample-barcoded 5' primer and a J-beta primer mix. Each TCR beta cDNA molecule received a unique molecular identifier from a template-switch 5' adaptor carrying 12 random nucleotides. Each sample yielded at least 2.5 million CDR3-containing paired-end reads. First-strand cDNA synthesis was performed from all RNA using the Mint cDNA synthesis kit, with priming by a TRBC-specific oligonucleotide. All cDNA was treated with uracil-DNA glycosylase and then went through a first 18-cycle PCR with the universal primers M1SS and BC2_uni_R. Per the authors' processing: Normalization of each sample was performed by random selection of 1 million high-quality reads, each carrying a distinct molecular identifier. Instead of being binned into consensus sequences, reads that shared molecular identifiers were thrown out. MiTCR, set to a Q25 quality threshold and the strictest error-elimination algorithm, was used for CDR3 identification, clonotype clustering and error correction. A nonparametric unseen species model with Euler transformation was used to estimate a lower bound on total TCR beta diversity. TCRdb trimmed the raw reads at Q25, called clones with MiXCR and kept productive beta chains. Merged by CDR3 protein, the rows form single entries marked with the most common genes and DNA. Here the V and J calls rest on TCRdb's processing, not on the authors' analysis. The sample table lists about 730,000 distinct CDR3 sequences, around 46% of them with a count of one. The ten largest clones capture around 20% of the sample.

Donors were 35 to 40 systemically healthy Caucasian individuals from Russia aged roughly 6 to 95 years. Each donor gave ten milliliters of peripheral blood, drawn into EDTA-treated Vacutainer tubes. Ficoll-Paque density-gradient centrifugation was used to isolate PBMCs, with at least 7 million per sample. Trizol reagent was used to extract total RNA from the PBMCs, yielding at least 5 micrograms per sample. For every donor, flow cytometry on a PBMC aliquot measured the percentage of naive CD45RAhigh/CD27high T cells. The CDR3 covers 17 residues, taking in both the cysteine and the phenylalanine. Here the CDR3 DNA is all that survives: 51 bases in frame from base 1. V has 1 base trimmed and J has 2 bases trimmed; junction bases matching no gene number 9. The germline V gene (reference sequence) sets CDR1 to SEHNR and CDR2 to FQNEAQ. What the research found in general, with its limitations: Donor CMV infection status was unknown, potentially confounding age-related changes in expanded clonotypes. Bulk unsorted PBMC profiling prevented conclusive comparison of naive and antigen-experienced compartments. The percentage of naive T cells measured by flow cytometry correlated strongly with observed TCR beta diversity. As age increased, observed TCR beta diversity per million T cells dropped in a roughly linear way, and a significant reduction was already evident by age approximately 40. Compared with the aged group, the long-lived group had more naive CD4+ T cells, fewer expanded clones and increased TCR diversity, a pattern suggesting age selection. Total diversity estimates from one million sequenced T cells were considered lower bounds and underestimates.

This TCR derives from a woman aged 55-70 years in good health. The chain was built from TRBV7-9 and TRBJ2-3; 7 central nucleotides agree with TRBD2. Sequencing used blood. The CDR3 protein sequence reads: CASSLVRSGVNTDTQYF. The nucleotide sequence is TGTGCCAGCAGCTTAGTGCGGAGCGGGGTAAACACAGATACGCAGTATTTT.